This T cell receptor beta chain was captured in a study of response to subunit inactivated influenza vaccine. General study points: Authors suggested few new T cells are recruited by each seasonal influenza vaccination.

This clonotype occurred a few times. Its cognate antigen is unknown. The V and J ends lost 0 bases and 0 bases respectively, with 5 bases between them. The V gene's germline CDR1 is MNHEY and CDR2 SVGAGI. This CDR3 is built from 14 residues. TCRdb re-called the RT-PCR reads with MiXCR, one entry per CDR3 protein. Of 400,000 to 650,000 distinct CDR3 sequences in the sample, approximately 7.8% were seen once. This chain connects TRBV6-5 to TRBJ1-2; D gene ambiguous. The clonotype was recovered from a man aged 50-75 years who received an inactivated influenza vaccine. The starting material was PBMCs from blood, obtained around 25 months after vaccination. CDR3 region: CASSYSNTNYGYTF. The CDR3 DNA sequence: TGTGCCAGCAGTTACTCTAACACTAACTATGGCTACACCTTC.